The clone carrying this TCR beta chain was seen a single time. The antigen is unknown. TCR beta VDJ and CDR3 profiles were obtained from a genomic DNA template. TCRdb re-called the reads through MiXCR, storing one row per CDR3 protein. This repertoire shows around 180,000 distinct CDR3 sequences, 48% found once; its top ten account for about 1.8%. This sample is drawn from a study of CD8+CD57+ T cells in acquired aplastic anemia. Study overall: An average of approximately 3.2 ug of DNA was obtained from sorted CD4+ and CD8+ cells.

Regarding the study as a whole: Overlap between patients and controls comprised twenty-nine CD8+ CDR3 sequences.

Germline trimming cut 1 base from V and 6 bases from J; bases unmatched to any gene: 8. The CDR3 has 15 residues. The germline V gene encodes CDR1 SGDLS and CDR2 YYNGEE. Patients selected for sequencing had displayed CD8+CD57+ cell expansion by flow cytometry. With no exception, the patients had severe acquired aplastic anemia. Patients had undergone no therapy by the time their blood was sampled. The receptor comes from a human donor with aplastic anemia. The chain couples TRBV9 to TRBJ2-7; 9 bases are shared with TRBD2. The sequencing sample was made of sorted CD4+, CD8+, or CD8+CD57+ T cells (not recorded which) from PBMCs. The CDR3 coding sequence is TGTGCCAGCAGCGTATCTAGCGGGACGGGGGGCGAGCAGTACTTC. As protein: CASSVSSGTGGEQYF.